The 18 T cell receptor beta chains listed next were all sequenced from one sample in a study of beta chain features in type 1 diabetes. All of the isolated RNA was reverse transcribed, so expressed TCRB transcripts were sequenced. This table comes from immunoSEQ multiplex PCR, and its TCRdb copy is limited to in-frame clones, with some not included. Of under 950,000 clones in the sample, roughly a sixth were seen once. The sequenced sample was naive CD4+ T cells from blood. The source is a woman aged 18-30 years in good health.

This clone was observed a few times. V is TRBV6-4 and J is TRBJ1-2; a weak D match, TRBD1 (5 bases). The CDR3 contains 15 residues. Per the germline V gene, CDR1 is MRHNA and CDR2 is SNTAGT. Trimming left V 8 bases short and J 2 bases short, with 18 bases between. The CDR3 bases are TGTGCCAGCCGACTAAATCGGGGCGCGAACTATGGCTACACCTTC. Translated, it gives CASRLNRGANYGYTF.

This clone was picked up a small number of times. CDR3 protein: CAISEGFGELFF. Here the CDR3 DNA reads TGTGCCATCAGTGAAGGGTTCGGGGAGCTGTTTTTT. The J gene is TRBJ2-2, the V gene TRBV10-3; D ambiguous. This CDR3 is built from 12 residues. Trimming removed 3 bases at V and 7 bases at J, with 6 bases between. Germline loops: CDR1 ENHRY, CDR2 SYGVKD.

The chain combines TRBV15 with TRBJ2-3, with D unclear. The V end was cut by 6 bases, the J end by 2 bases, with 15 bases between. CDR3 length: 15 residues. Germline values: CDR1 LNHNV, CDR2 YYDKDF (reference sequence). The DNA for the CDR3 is TGTGCCACCAGGCCCCTCGTAGAGAACACAGATACGCAGTATTTT. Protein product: CATRPLVENTDTQYF.

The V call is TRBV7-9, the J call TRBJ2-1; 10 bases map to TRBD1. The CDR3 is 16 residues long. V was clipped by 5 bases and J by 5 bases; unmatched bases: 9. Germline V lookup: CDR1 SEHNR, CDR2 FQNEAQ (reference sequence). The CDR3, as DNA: TGTGCCAGCAGCCAGACAGGGGGCGGGAGACACAATGAGCAGTTCTTC. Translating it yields CASSQTGGGRHNEQFF.

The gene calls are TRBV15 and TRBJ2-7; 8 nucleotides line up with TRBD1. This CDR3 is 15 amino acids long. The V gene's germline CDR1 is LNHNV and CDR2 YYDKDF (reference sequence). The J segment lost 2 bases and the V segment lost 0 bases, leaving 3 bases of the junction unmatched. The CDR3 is CATSRERTGTYEQYF. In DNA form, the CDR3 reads TGTGCCACCAGCAGAGAGCGGACAGGGACCTACGAGCAGTACTTC.

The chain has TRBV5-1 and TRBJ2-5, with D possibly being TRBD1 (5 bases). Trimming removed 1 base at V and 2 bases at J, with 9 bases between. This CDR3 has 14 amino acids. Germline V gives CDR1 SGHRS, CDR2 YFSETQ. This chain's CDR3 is CASSLLGLQETQYF. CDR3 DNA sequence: TGCGCCAGCAGCTTGCTGGGGCTACAAGAGACCCAGTACTTC.

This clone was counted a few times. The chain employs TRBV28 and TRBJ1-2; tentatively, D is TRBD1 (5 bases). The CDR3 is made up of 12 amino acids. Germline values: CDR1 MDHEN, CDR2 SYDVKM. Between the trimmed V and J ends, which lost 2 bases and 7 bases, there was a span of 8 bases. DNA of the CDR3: TGTGCCAGCAGTTTACCAGGGCTTGGCTACACCTTC. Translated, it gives CASSLPGLGYTF.

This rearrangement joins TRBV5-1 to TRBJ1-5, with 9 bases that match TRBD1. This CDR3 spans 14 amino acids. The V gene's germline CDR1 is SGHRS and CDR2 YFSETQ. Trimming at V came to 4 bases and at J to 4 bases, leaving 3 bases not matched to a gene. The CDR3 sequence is CASSNGTGNQPQHF. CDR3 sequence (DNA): TGCGCCAGCAGCAACGGGACAGGGAATCAGCCCCAGCATTTT.

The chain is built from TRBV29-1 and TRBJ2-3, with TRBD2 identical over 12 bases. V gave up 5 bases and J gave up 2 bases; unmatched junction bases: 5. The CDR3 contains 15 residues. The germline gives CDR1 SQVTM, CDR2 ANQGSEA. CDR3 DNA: TGCAGCGTTCTTAGACTAGCGGGAGCCACAGATACGCAGTATTTT. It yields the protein CSVLRLAGATDTQYF.

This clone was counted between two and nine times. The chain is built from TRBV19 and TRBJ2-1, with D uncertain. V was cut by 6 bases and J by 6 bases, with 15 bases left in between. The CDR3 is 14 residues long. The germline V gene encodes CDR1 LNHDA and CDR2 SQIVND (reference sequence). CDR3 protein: CASRSQASANEQFF. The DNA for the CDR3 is TGTGCCAGTAGAAGCCAGGCCTCTGCCAATGAGCAGTTCTTC. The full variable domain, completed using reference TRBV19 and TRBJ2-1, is DGGITQSPKYLFRKEGQNVTLSCEQNLNHDAMYWYRQDPGQGLRLIYYSQIVNDFQKGDIAEGYSVSREKKESFPLTVTSAQKNPTAFYLCASRSQASANEQFFGPGTRLTVL.

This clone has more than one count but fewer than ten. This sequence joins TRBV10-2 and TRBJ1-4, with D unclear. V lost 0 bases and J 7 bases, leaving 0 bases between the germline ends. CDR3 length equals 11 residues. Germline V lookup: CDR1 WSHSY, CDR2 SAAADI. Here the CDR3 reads CASSESEKLFF. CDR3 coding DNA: TGCGCCAGCAGTGAGTCTGAAAAACTGTTTTTT.

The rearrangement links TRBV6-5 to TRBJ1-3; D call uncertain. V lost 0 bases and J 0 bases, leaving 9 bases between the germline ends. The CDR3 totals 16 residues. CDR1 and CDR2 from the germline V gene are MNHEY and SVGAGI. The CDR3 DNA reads TGTGCCAGCAGTTACTCATTGTCGCCCTCTGGAAACACCATATATTTT. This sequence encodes CASSYSLSPSGNTIYF.

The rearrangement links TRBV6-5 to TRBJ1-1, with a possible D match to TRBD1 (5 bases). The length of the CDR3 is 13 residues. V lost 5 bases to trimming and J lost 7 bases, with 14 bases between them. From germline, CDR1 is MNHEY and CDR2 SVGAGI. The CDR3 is CASSTGPTVEAFF. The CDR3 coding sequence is TGTGCCAGCAGTACGGGACCTACAGTTGAAGCTTTCTTT.

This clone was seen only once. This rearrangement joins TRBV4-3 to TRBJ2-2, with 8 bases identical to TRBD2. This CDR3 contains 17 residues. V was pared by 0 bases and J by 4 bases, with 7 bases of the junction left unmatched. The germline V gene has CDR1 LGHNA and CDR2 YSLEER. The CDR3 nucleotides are TGCGCCAGCAGCCAAGATGCCGGGACTAGGGGCACCGGGGAGCTGTTTTTT. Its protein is CASSQDAGTRGTGELFF.

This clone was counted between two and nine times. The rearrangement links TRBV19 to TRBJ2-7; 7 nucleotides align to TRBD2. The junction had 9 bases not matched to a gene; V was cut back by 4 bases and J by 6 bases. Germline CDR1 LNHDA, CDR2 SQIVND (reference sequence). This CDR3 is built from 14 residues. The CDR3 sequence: CASSSGRRLGEQYF. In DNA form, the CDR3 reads TGTGCCAGTAGTAGCGGGAGAAGGTTGGGCGAGCAGTACTTC.

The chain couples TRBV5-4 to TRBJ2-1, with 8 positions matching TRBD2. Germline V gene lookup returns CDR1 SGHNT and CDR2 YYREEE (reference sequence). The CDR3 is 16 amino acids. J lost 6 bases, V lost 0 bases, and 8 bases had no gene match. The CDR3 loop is CASSLASGRLRNEQFF. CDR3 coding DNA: TGTGCCAGCAGCTTGGCGAGCGGGAGACTCCGCAATGAGCAGTTCTTC.

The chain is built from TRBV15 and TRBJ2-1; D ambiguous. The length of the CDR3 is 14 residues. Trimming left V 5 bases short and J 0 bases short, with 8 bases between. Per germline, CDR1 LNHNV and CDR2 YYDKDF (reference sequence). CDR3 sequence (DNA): TGTGCCACCAGCTTCCGGAGCTCCTACAATGAGCAGTTCTTC. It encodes CATSFRSSYNEQFF.

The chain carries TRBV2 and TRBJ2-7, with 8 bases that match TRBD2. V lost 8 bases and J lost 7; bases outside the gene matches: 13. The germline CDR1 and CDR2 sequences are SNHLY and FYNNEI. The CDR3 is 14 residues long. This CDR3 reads CASVEGTSYREQYF. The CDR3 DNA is TGTGCCAGCGTCGAAGGGACTAGTTATAGGGAGCAGTACTTC.